These 31 T cell receptor beta chains were all obtained from the same sample, sequenced in a study of cytomegalovirus exposure and HLA in healthy donors. With 60 Vbeta and 13 Jbeta primers, the PCR was carried out. Repertoires were generated with immunoSEQ multiplex PCR, while TCRdb's copy carries only in-frame clones and drops some. This sample's table has tens of thousands of clones. Sequenced: PBMCs. The receptors were gathered from a man aged 45-65 years in good health and CMV-seropositive.

The chain recombines TRBV7-9 with TRBJ1-1; 7 nucleotides match TRBD1. Germline values: CDR1 SEHNR, CDR2 FQNEAQ (reference sequence). The CDR3 has 15 residues. With 5 bases clipped from V and 0 bases from J, the junction kept 6 bases outside the gene matches. CDR3 in amino acids: CASSPPTGMNTEAFF. The CDR3 coding sequence is TGTGCCAGCAGCCCACCGACAGGGATGAACACTGAAGCTTTCTTT.

The rearrangement uses TRBV5-6 and TRBJ2-1; possibly TRBD2 for D (5 bases). Germline V gene sequence: CDR1 SGHDT, CDR2 YYEEEE. CDR3 length equals 11 residues. V lost 1 base and J lost 10, with 6 bases in between. For the CDR3, the DNA is TGTGCCAGCAGCTTGAGACTAGAGCAGTTCTTC. Translation: CASSLRLEQFF.

This chain connects TRBV11-2 to TRBJ1-4; D perhaps matches TRBD1 (6 bases). V lost 2 bases, J lost 5 bases, and 12 bases lay in between. CDR1 SGHAT and CDR2 FQNNGV come from the germline V gene. The CDR3 extends over 15 amino acids. The CDR3: CASSLYRAVNEKLFF. The CDR3 nucleotides are TGTGCCAGCAGCTTATACAGGGCGGTGAATGAAAAACTGTTTTTT.

V gene TRBV13 combines with J gene TRBJ2-7, with 8 positions matching TRBD2. CDR3 length equals 15 residues. V shed 1 base, J shed 6 bases, and the junction held 8 bases outside the gene matches. The V gene's germline CDR1 is PRHDT and CDR2 FYEKMQ (reference sequence). The CDR3, as DNA: TGTGCCAGCAGCTTAGCGGGAGGGCCCTACGGCGAGCAGTACTTC. The encoded protein is CASSLAGGPYGEQYF.

This CDR3 is CAWSPLNKAFF. As DNA, the CDR3 is TGTGCCTGGAGTCCGCTGAACAAGGCTTTCTTT. The J gene is TRBJ1-1, the V gene TRBV30; no clear D. The CDR3 has 11 amino acids. V was cut by 2 bases and J by 11 bases, with 12 bases left in between. Germline V CDR1 and CDR2: GTSNPN, SVGIG (reference sequence).

The chain has TRBV2 and TRBJ1-5, with 8 bases matching TRBD1. The V gene's germline CDR1 is SNHLY and CDR2 FYNNEI. V shed 8 bases, J shed 3 bases, and the junction held 0 bases outside the gene matches. The CDR3 covers 12 residues. CDR3 nucleotides: TGTGCCAGCCAGGGGGCCAATCAGCCCCAGCATTTT. It yields the protein CASQGANQPQHF. Variable domain in full (rest from reference TRBV2 and TRBJ1-5): EPEVTQTPSHQVTQMGQEVILRCVPISNHLYFYWYRQILGQKVEFLVSFYNNEISEKSEIFDDQFSVERPDGSNFTLKIRSTKLEDSAMYFCASQGANQPQHFGDGTRLSIL.

V and J are TRBV18 and TRBJ2-1; possibly TRBD2 for D (6 bases). The CDR3 is 11 amino acids. Germline CDR1 KGHSH, CDR2 LQKENI. V lost 4 bases, J lost 9 bases, and 7 bases lay in between. This chain's CDR3 is CASSLGGEQFF. As DNA, the CDR3 is TGTGCCAGCTCACTGGGGGGTGAGCAGTTCTTC.

This chain uses TRBV30 with TRBJ2-2; D ambiguous. The CDR3 is made up of 13 amino acids. Trimming pared 2 bases from V and 6 bases from J, leaving 10 bases between. The germline V gene encodes CDR1 GTSNPN and CDR2 SVGIG (reference sequence). CDR3 amino acids: CAWSHQASGELFF. The CDR3 DNA follows: TGTGCCTGGAGTCACCAGGCATCCGGGGAGCTGTTTTTT.

The rearrangement links TRBV7-9 to TRBJ2-1; 7 bases map to TRBD2. The V and J ends lost 5 bases and 6 bases, in that order; junction bases with no gene match: 7. There are 14 residues in the CDR3. The germline gives CDR1 SEHNR, CDR2 FQNEAQ (reference sequence). The CDR3 DNA follows: TGTGCCAGCAGCAAAACCGGGACTATCAATGAGCAGTTCTTC. Its protein is CASSKTGTINEQFF.

This chain connects TRBV18 to TRBJ2-1; 8 bases agree with TRBD1. CDR1 KGHSH and CDR2 LQKENI come from the germline V gene. This CDR3 has 16 residues. Trimming removed 2 bases from V and 10 bases from J; junction bases left unmatched: 13. DNA for the CDR3: TGTGCCAGCTCACCAGCAGGGGGCGCGGGAATAAAGGAGCAGTTCTTC. Residues: CASSPAGGAGIKEQFF. The whole variable domain, remainder taken from reference TRBV18 and TRBJ2-1, is NAGVMQNPRHLVRRRGQEARLRCSPMKGHSHVYWYRQLPEEGLKFMVYLQKENIIDESGMPKERFSAEFPKEGPSILRIQQVVRGDSAAYFCASSPAGGAGIKEQFFGPGTRLTVL.

The chain couples TRBV29-1 to TRBJ2-3, with 12 bases lining up with TRBD2. CDR1 is SQVTM, CDR2 ANQGSEA, per germline. Unmatched junction bases numbered 5, after V lost 6 bases and J lost 1 base. CDR3 length: 15 amino acids. CDR3 nucleotide sequence: TGCAGCGTAGCGGGACTAGCGGGCCGCACAGATACGCAGTATTTT. Translating gives CSVAGLAGRTDTQYF.

V is TRBV30 and J is TRBJ2-3; D is possibly TRBD2 (6 bases). The CDR3 sequence is 13 residues long. V was shortened by 0 bases and J by 4 bases, with 8 bases between the two germline ends. CDR1 and CDR2 (germline): GTSNPN, SVGIG (reference sequence). CDR3 sequence: CAWSVREADTQYF. CDR3 nucleotides: TGTGCCTGGAGTGTCAGGGAGGCAGATACGCAGTATTTT. The full variable domain, its missing parts supplied by reference TRBV30 and TRBJ2-3, is SQTIHQWPATLVQPVGSPLSLECTVEGTSNPNLYWYRQAAGRGLQLLFYSVGIGQISSEVPQNLSASRPQDRQFILSSKKLLLSDSGFYLCAWSVREADTQYFGPGTRLTVL.

The chain is built from TRBV2 and TRBJ1-2, with 9 bases lining up with TRBD1. Germline loops: CDR1 SNHLY, CDR2 FYNNEI. Losses at the gene ends were 2 bases for V and 3 bases for J; bases not matched to a gene: 7. This CDR3 comprises 16 residues. For the CDR3, the DNA is TGTGCCAGCAGTGAACCCCGGGACAGGGAGGACTATGGCTACACCTTC. Amino acids: CASSEPRDREDYGYTF.

The V call is TRBV28, the J call TRBJ2-1; 7 bases fit TRBD2. CDR1 is MDHEN, CDR2 SYDVKM, per germline. The V and J ends lost 4 bases and 3 bases, in that order; junction bases with no gene match: 3. This CDR3 region has 14 residues. CDR3 region: CASSYLAVYNEQFF. CDR3 in DNA: TGTGCCAGCAGTTACCTAGCGGTCTACAATGAGCAGTTCTTC.

The chain has TRBV4-1 and TRBJ2-5, with 10 bases fitting TRBD1. Germline V lookup: CDR1 MGHRA, CDR2 YSYEKL. V gave up 3 bases and J gave up 6 bases; unmatched junction bases: 10. This CDR3 is 16 amino acids long. The CDR3 coding sequence is TGCGCCAGCAGCCAGGCGGGACAGGGGAGGAAAAAGACCCAGTACTTC. This sequence encodes CASSQAGQGRKKTQYF.

This chain joins TRBV7-9 and TRBJ2-7, with 7 bases aligning to TRBD1. The J segment lost 2 bases and the V segment lost 3 bases, leaving 10 bases of the junction unmatched. The CDR3 consists of 16 residues. Germline lookup yields CDR1 SEHNR and CDR2 FQNEAQ (reference sequence). In DNA, the CDR3 is TGTGCCAGCAGCTTCTCCTACCGGGACAGAGCCTACGAGCAGTACTTC. Amino acid sequence: CASSFSYRDRAYEQYF.

The V gene is TRBV5-1, the J gene TRBJ2-1, with 8 bases lining up with TRBD1. Trimming took 5 bases from V and 5 from J; bases not matched to a gene: 6. The CDR3 covers 14 residues. CDR1 SGHRS and CDR2 YFSETQ come from the germline V gene. The CDR3 sequence: CASRDREPDNEQFF. The CDR3 DNA reads as TGCGCCAGCAGGGACAGGGAACCCGACAATGAGCAGTTCTTC.

The chain carries TRBV11-3 and TRBJ2-1; D gene ambiguous. The germline gives CDR1 SGHNT, CDR2 YENEEA. Trimming removed 3 bases from V and 1 base from J, with 4 bases in between. The CDR3 loop spans 13 amino acids. CDR3 in DNA: TGTGCCAGCAGCTTTCTTTCCTACAATGAGCAGTTCTTC. Translation: CASSFLSYNEQFF.

The chain is built from TRBV19 and TRBJ2-3, with D perhaps matching TRBD1 (5 bases). V dropped 7 bases and J dropped 2 bases, with 10 bases sitting between them. Germline V lookup: CDR1 LNHDA, CDR2 SQIVND (reference sequence). This CDR3 contains 13 residues. The CDR3 nucleotides are TGTGCCAGTATGGGCAGGGCCACAGATACGCAGTATTTT. Protein sequence: CASMGRATDTQYF.

V and J are TRBV7-9 and TRBJ1-6; D is ambiguous. Trimming stripped 1 base from V and 7 bases from J, with 11 bases between. Looked up from germline, CDR1 is SEHNR and CDR2 is FQNEAQ (reference sequence). The CDR3 runs 15 residues. The DNA of the CDR3 is TGTGCCAGCAGCTTAGGAGGGATCCAAAATTCACCCCTCCACTTT. It encodes CASSLGGIQNSPLHF.

The chain carries TRBV11-3 and TRBJ2-3; maybe TRBD1 (5 bases). Trimming cost V 5 bases and J 1 base, with 13 bases left between them. The CDR3 length is 15 residues. Germline CDR1 SGHNT, CDR2 YENEEA. The chain's CDR3 is CASSLGLGGTDTQYF. The CDR3 bases are TGTGCCAGCAGCCTGGGCTTAGGGGGCACAGATACGCAGTATTTT.

V usage is TRBV7-9 and J usage is TRBJ1-4; perhaps TRBD1 as D (6 bases). Deletions cut 6 bases from V and 5 bases from J, with 22 bases between. The CDR3 covers 17 residues. The germline V gene encodes CDR1 SEHNR and CDR2 FQNEAQ (reference sequence). The CDR3 DNA follows: TGTGCCAGCAGGACTTCCATCAGGGGCGCAGAGAATGAAAAACTGTTTTTT. Translated: CASRTSIRGAENEKLFF.

To note about this clone: Within the sample, other DNA sequences also encode this same CDR3. The chain is built from TRBV7-2 and TRBJ2-7, with 7 bases that match TRBD1. Unmatched junction bases numbered 4, after V lost 3 bases and J lost 2 bases. Germline V CDR1 and CDR2: SGHTA, FQGNSA. CDR3 length: 14 amino acids. The CDR3 DNA reads TGTGCCAGCAGCTTCGGGACAGCAACCTACGAGCAGTACTTC. Amino acids: CASSFGTATYEQYF.

As for this clone: The same CDR3 is also encoded by other DNA sequences in this sample. This rearrangement joins TRBV7-2 to TRBJ2-7; unclear D gene. V was shortened by 3 bases and J by 2 bases, with 8 bases between the two germline ends. Germline loops: CDR1 SGHTA, CDR2 FQGNSA. This CDR3 has 13 amino acids. CDR3 in amino acids: CASSFDSTYEQYF. In DNA, the CDR3 is TGTGCCAGCAGCTTTGACTCGACCTACGAGCAGTACTTC.

The rearrangement links TRBV19 to TRBJ1-1; D ambiguous. The germline V gene encodes CDR1 LNHDA and CDR2 SQIVND (reference sequence). There are 13 residues in the CDR3. Trimming took off 6 bases at V and 1 base at J, with 9 bases between the two ends. CDR3 loop: CASRSLRNTEAFF. The CDR3 coding sequence is TGTGCCAGTAGATCACTGCGGAACACTGAAGCTTTCTTT.

The rearrangement joins TRBV18 to TRBJ1-5; D uncertain. Germline values: CDR1 KGHSH, CDR2 LQKENI. The CDR3 runs 15 residues. V was pared by 3 bases and J by 2 bases, with 11 bases between. The CDR3 region has the DNA TGTGCCAGCTCACCGTGGGGAGGAGGCAATCAGCCCCAGCATTTT. Its protein product is CASSPWGGGNQPQHF.

The V and J genes are TRBV10-3 and TRBJ2-3; D is uncertain. V lost 8 bases and J 0 bases, leaving 12 bases between the germline ends. CDR3 size: 14 residues. CDR1 and CDR2 from the germline V gene are ENHRY and SYGVKD. This chain's CDR3 is CAIRHQTSTDTQYF. The CDR3 DNA is TGTGCCATCCGCCATCAGACTAGCACAGATACGCAGTATTTT.

The V gene is TRBV9, the J gene TRBJ2-1, with a possible D match to TRBD2 (5 bases). Germline loops: CDR1 SGDLS, CDR2 YYNGEE. V was pared by 2 bases and J by 7 bases, with 10 bases between. The CDR3 is 13 amino acids. The CDR3 DNA reads TGTGCCAGCAGCGTGGGAGCCCTGAATGAGCAGTTCTTC. Translation gives CASSVGALNEQFF. Full variable domain (remainder filled in from reference TRBV9 and TRBJ2-1): DSGVTQTPKHLITATGQRVTLRCSPRSGDLSVYWYQQSLDQGLQFLIQYYNGEERAKGNILERFSAQQFPDLHSELNLSSLELGDSALYFCASSVGALNEQFFGPGTRLTVL.

The gene calls are TRBV18 and TRBJ2-1, with TRBD2 identical over 10 bases. V lost 3 bases and J lost 10; bases outside the gene matches: 9. The germline V gene encodes CDR1 KGHSH and CDR2 LQKENI. This CDR3 is built from 15 residues. In nucleotides, the CDR3 is TGTGCCAGCTCACCTACCAGCGGGAGGGCCTCAGAGCAGTTCTTC. Amino acid sequence: CASSPTSGRASEQFF.

The chain joins TRBV19 to TRBJ2-2; the D is unclear. Germline V gene sequence: CDR1 LNHDA, CDR2 SQIVND (reference sequence). CDR3 size: 14 residues. Trimming removed 5 bases from V and 0 bases from J, with 7 bases in between. The CDR3 loop is CASSRGANTGELFF. The CDR3 DNA is TGTGCCAGTAGTCGCGGAGCGAACACCGGGGAGCTGTTTTTT.

V gene TRBV10-2 combines with J gene TRBJ1-1; D is ambiguous. The V end was cut by 4 bases, the J end by 7 bases, with 13 bases between. Germline CDR1 is WSHSY and CDR2 is SAAADI. The CDR3 totals 13 residues. CDR3 nucleotide sequence: TGCGCCAGCAGTGGGGCCATAGCGGATGAAGCTTTCTTT. Translated: CASSGAIADEAFF.